This T cell receptor (beta chain) is drawn from a study of tumor and adjacent non-tumor tissue in lung cancer. Study-wide background: Patients comprised about a dozen adenocarcinoma, a couple of squamous cell carcinoma and 1 small cell lung cancer. Around 4.5 million productive TCRbeta reads were obtained per sample on average. Broader study findings: TCR diversity was significantly greater in tumor than normal lung tissue. In normal lung, the top 100 clones were significantly more dominant than in tumor.

RNA was extracted from bulk tissue without any cell sorting. The library came from three nested PCR rounds adapted from ARM-PCR protocols. One entry per CDR3 protein results from TCRdb running MiXCR on the multiplex PCR reads. The data hold 200,000 to 250,000 distinct CDR3 sequences, with 60% to 75% observed a single time. In its sample, this clonotype was seen once. Its specificity is unknown. This may be a read error, as it is one base from a much larger clone. The sample comprised lung tumor tissue. The TCR originated in a man in his fifties or sixties with non-small cell lung cancer.

The CDR3 DNA reads TGCAGTGCTAGACCCGGCTTTAGCACAGATACGCTGTATTTT. Translated: CSARPGFSTDTLYF. V usage is TRBV20-1 and J usage is TRBJ2-3; no definite D call. The CDR3 length is 14 residues. CDR1 and CDR2 from the germline V gene are DFQATT and SNEGSKA (reference sequence).